This TCR beta chain stems from a study of blood T cells in healthy people across ages. The CDR3 is made up of 13 amino acids. Germline assignment: CDR1 SNHLY and CDR2 FYNNEI. The V gene end was trimmed by 7 bases and the J gene end by 5 bases; junction bases not matched to a gene: 5. The donors, healthy Caucasians from Russia, were aged about 6 to 100. Each sample yielded at least 5 micrograms of PBMC total RNA. With a J-beta primer mix and a sample-barcoded 5' primer, a second PCR ran about 7 to 12 cycles. Every cDNA was tagged by a template-switch adaptor with 12 random nucleotides. MiXCR, run by TCRdb on the 5' RACE reads, gives a single entry per CDR3 protein. The data contain 1.5 million to 2 million distinct CDR3 sequences, about 31% of them seen just once; the ten biggest clones take up approximately 10%.

This chain uses TRBV2 with TRBJ1-5, with 7 bases lining up with TRBD1. The sequenced sample consisted of blood. This sequence originates from a woman aged 25 to 39 in good health. CDR3: CASKQGKDQPQHF. CDR3 DNA sequence: TGTGCCAGCAAACAGGGGAAAGATCAGCCCCAGCATTTT.